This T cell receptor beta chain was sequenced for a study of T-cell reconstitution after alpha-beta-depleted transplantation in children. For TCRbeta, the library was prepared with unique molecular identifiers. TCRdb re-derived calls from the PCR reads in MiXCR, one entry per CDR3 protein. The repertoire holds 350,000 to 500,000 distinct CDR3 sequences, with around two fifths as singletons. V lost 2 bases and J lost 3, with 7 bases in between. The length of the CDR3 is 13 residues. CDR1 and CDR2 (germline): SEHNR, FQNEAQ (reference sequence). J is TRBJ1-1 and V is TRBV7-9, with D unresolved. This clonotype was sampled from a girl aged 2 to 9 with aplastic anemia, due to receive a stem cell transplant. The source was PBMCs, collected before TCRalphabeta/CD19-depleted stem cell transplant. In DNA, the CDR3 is TGTGCCAGCAGCTTATTACTAGACACTGAAGCTTTCTTT. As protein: CASSLLLDTEAFF. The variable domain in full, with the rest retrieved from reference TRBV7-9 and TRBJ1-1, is DTGVSQNPRHKITKRGQNVTFRCDPISEHNRLYWYRQTLGQGPEFLTYFQNEAQLEKSRLLSDRFSAERPKGSFSTLEIQRTEQGDSAMYLCASSLLLDTEAFFGQGTRLTVV.